The TCR beta chain described here comes from a study of cytomegalovirus exposure and HLA in healthy donors. The ends were cut back, 7 bases at V and 7 bases at J, with 11 bases in the middle. The CDR3 sequence is 11 residues long. Germline-derived CDR1 and CDR2 are SGDLS and YYNGEE. The protocol was immunoSEQ multiplex PCR, while the TCRdb copy is restricted to in-frame clones and leaves out a portion. The data hold about 360,000 clones, with roughly 90% observed a single time. The sample was PBMCs. This TCR came from a woman under 30 in good health and CMV-seronegative. The rearrangement links TRBV9 to TRBJ2-5, with D perhaps matching TRBD2 (5 bases). The CDR3 DNA sequence: TGTGCCAGCGAACGCGCGGGGACCCAGTACTTC. It is translated as CASERAGTQYF. Based on the CDR3 plus reference TRBV9 and TRBJ2-5, the full variable domain is DSGVTQTPKHLITATGQRVTLRCSPRSGDLSVYWYQQSLDQGLQFLIQYYNGEERAKGNILERFSAQQFPDLHSELNLSSLELGDSALYFCASERAGTQYFGPGTRLLVL.